The rows below give T cell receptor beta chains drawn from one sample of a study of OX40 agonist ivuxolimab in advanced cancers. Some clones are missing from TCRdb's copy, which holds only in-frame ones; the method was immunoSEQ multiplex PCR. The repertoire has 63,000 or so clones, more than 70% of them found once; the top ten carry 7.9%. This specimen consisted of CD4+ or CD8+ T cells sorted from blood, obtained in a trial of the OX40 agonist ivuxolimab. Receptors originate from an adult with an advanced solid tumor such as melanoma, head and neck, liver or kidney cancer. Both conserved end residues are part of each CDR3. The order of the fields is V gene, J gene, D gene, clone size, CDR3 DNA, CDR3 protein. A D gene is named only where the DNA matches it firmly. Clone size, where shown, is once, few, many, or a class for clones that have expanded.

>TRBV6-5|TRBJ2-1|.|.
TGTGCCAGCGGCAGGGCCTACAATGAGCAGTTCTTC
CASGRAYNEQFF
>TRBV5-1|TRBJ2-5|TRBD2|.
TGCGCCAGCAGCGGGGGGACTATTGGGGAGACCCAGTACTTC
CASSGGTIGETQYF
>TRBV5-6|TRBJ1-1|.|.
TGTGCCAGCAGCTTTTACGGCGCTGAAGCTTTCTTT
CASSFYGAEAFF
>TRBV5-6|TRBJ2-7|.|.
TGTGCCAGCAGCCTCCCATCCCCCGGAGACGAGCAGTACTTC
CASSLPSPGDEQYF
>TRBV11-3|TRBJ2-5|.|.
TGTGCCAGCAGCTTAGTCTCCGGGACATCACAAGAGACCCAGTACTTC
CASSLVSGTSQETQYF
>TRBV25-1|TRBJ1-6|.|once
TGTGCCAGCAGACGCACCGCCTATTCACCCCTCCACTTT
CASRRTAYSPLHF
>TRBV4-3|TRBJ2-6|.|.
TGCGCCAGCAGCCAAGATCTTCGGCCTCGCTCTGGGGCCAACGTCCTGACTTTC
CASSQDLRPRSGANVLTF
>TRBV7-6|TRBJ2-1|TRBD2|once
TGTGCCAGCAGCTTAGAGACTAGCGGGAGGGGTTACAATGAGCAGTTCTTC
CASSLETSGRGYNEQFF
>TRBV18|TRBJ2-1|.|once
TGTGCCAGCTCCCTATCGACGGCGTACAATGAGCAGTTCTTC
CASSLSTAYNEQFF
>TRBV11-3|TRBJ2-3|.|.
TGTGCCAGCAGCTTAGTGAGCGGTAGCACAGATACGCAGTATTTT
CASSLVSGSTDTQYF
>TRBV11-2|TRBJ2-7|.|.
TGTGCCAGCAGCTCACAGGGCTACGAGCAGTACTTC
CASSSQGYEQYF
>TRBV7-3|TRBJ2-5|.|.
TGTGCCAGCAGCTTAAGGTACCAAGAGACCCAGTACTTC
CASSLRYQETQYF
>TRBV6-6|TRBJ1-5|.|.
TGTGCCAGCAGTTTCCACAGATATCAGCCCCAGCATTTT
CASSFHRYQPQHF
>TRBV29-1|TRBJ2-4|.|once
TGCAGCGTTTTAACAGGCGGGTTCGAAAACATTCAGTACTTC
CSVLTGGFENIQYF
>TRBV5-4|TRBJ2-1|.|.
TGTGCCAGCATAGAGGGTAGTAATGAGCAGTTCTTC
CASIEGSNEQFF
>TRBV6-6|TRBJ1-2|TRBD1|.
TGTGCCAGCAGCGACAGGGGGCACCTATATGGCTACACCTTC
CASSDRGHLYGYTF
>TRBV7-2|TRBJ1-2|TRBD1|.
TGTGCCAGCAGCTTGGCTCCGGACAGGGCCAACTATGGCTACACCTTC
CASSLAPDRANYGYTF
>TRBV10-3|TRBJ2-1|.|.
TGTGCCATCAGCACAGGGTTCAATGAGCAGTTCTTC
CAISTGFNEQFF
>TRBV6-1|TRBJ2-7|.|.
TGTGCCAGCAGTCCCCCAGCTTCCTACGAGCAGTACTTC
CASSPPASYEQYF
>TRBV2|TRBJ2-5|TRBD2|.
TGTGCCAGCAACCCGACTAGCGCGGGGGAGACCCAGTACTTC
CASNPTSAGETQYF
>TRBV18|TRBJ1-4|.|.
TGTGCCAGCTCACCACAAACGGACGTAGGGGGAAAACTGTTTTTT
CASSPQTDVGGKLFF
>TRBV7-3|TRBJ2-5|.|.
TGTGCCAGCAGCTTAGGGGGCGTACAAGAGACCCAGTACTTC
CASSLGGVQETQYF
>TRBV5-1|TRBJ2-1|TRBD1|.
TGCGCCAGCAGCACAGGGGGCTACAATGAGCAGTTCTTC
CASSTGGYNEQFF
>TRBV27|TRBJ2-7|TRBD1|few
TGTGCCAGCAGTTTATCAGGGACAGGGGACGAGCAGTACTTC
CASSLSGTGDEQYF
>TRBV6-5|TRBJ2-5|.|.
TGTGCCAGCAGTCCCCAAGAGACCCAGTACTTC
CASSPQETQYF
>TRBV15|TRBJ1-3|.|.
TGTGCCACCAGCACCCGGGTCCTCTCTGGAAACACCATATATTTT
CATSTRVLSGNTIYF
>TRBV5-1|TRBJ2-7|.|.
TGCGCCAGCAGCCCTGGTGGCGGATTGACCTACGAGCAGTACTTC
CASSPGGGLTYEQYF
>TRBV27|TRBJ2-7|.|.
TGTGCCAGCACCGAGGGGGGGTTGGGCTCCGAGCAGTACTTC
CASTEGGLGSEQYF
>TRBV6-5|TRBJ2-5|.|.
TGTGCCAGCAGTTATTCGGTAGGAGACGGGGAGACCCAGTACTTC
CASSYSVGDGETQYF
>TRBV11-3|TRBJ2-1|TRBD2|.
TGTGCCAGCAGCACTTGGGGGGGCAATGAGCAGTTCTTC
CASSTWGGNEQFF
>TRBV19|TRBJ1-2|.|few
TGTGCCAGTACCCCACAGGTCCCGAATGGCTACACCTTC
CASTPQVPNGYTF
>TRBV6-6|TRBJ2-2|TRBD1|.
TGTGCCAGCAGGCGACAGGGGAGGCTCACCGGGGAGCTGTTTTTT
CASRRQGRLTGELFF
>TRBV19|TRBJ2-7|.|.
TGTGCCAGTAGTCCCGGGACTTCCTACGAGCAGTACTTC
CASSPGTSYEQYF
>TRBV16|TRBJ2-1|.|.
TGTGCCAGCAGCCCCTCTACCTACAATGAGCAGTTCTTC
CASSPSTYNEQFF
>TRBV2|TRBJ1-5|.|.
TGTGCCAGCACGGATGGCAATCAGCCCCAGCATTTT
CASTDGNQPQHF
>TRBV7-2|TRBJ2-7|.|.
TGTGCCAGCAGCACCGGACGCCACTCCTACGAGCAGTACTTC
CASSTGRHSYEQYF
>TRBV7-2|TRBJ1-3|.|.
TGTGCCAGCAGCTTAAGAGTTTCCTCTGGAAACACCATATATTTT
CASSLRVSSGNTIYF
>TRBV7-3|TRBJ2-1|TRBD2|.
TGTGCCAGCGGGACTAGCGTGAACAATGAGCAGTTCTTC
CASGTSVNNEQFF
>TRBV7-3|TRBJ1-5|.|few
TGTGCCAGCAGCCACCCCGGGCGGGGAGGTAATCAGCCCCAGCATTTT
CASSHPGRGGNQPQHF
>TRBV5-6|TRBJ1-2|.|.
TGTGCCAGCAGCTTGGATGTTGGAGGACCCTATGGCTACACCTTC
CASSLDVGGPYGYTF
>TRBV7-2|TRBJ1-2|TRBD1|.
TGTGCCAGCAGCTTAGCGGGACAGGGGGCGAGGGGCTACACCTTC
CASSLAGQGARGYTF
>TRBV28|TRBJ1-1|TRBD1|.
TGTGCCAGCAGTTACCTTGACAGGGGTGGCACTGAAGCTTTCTTT
CASSYLDRGGTEAFF
>TRBV5-1|TRBJ2-5|TRBD1|.
TGCGCCAGCAGCTGGGGACAGGGGGGCGAGACCCAGTACTTC
CASSWGQGGETQYF